One and the same sample provided the 23 T cell receptor beta chains below, sequenced in a study of shared clonotypes between healthy human individuals. Only in-frame clones appear in the TCRdb table, and some are missing; sequencing was by immunoSEQ multiplex PCR. In the table there are some 500,000 clones, approximately 79% of which are singletons. Source material: PBMCs. Every receptor here comes from a woman aged 35 to 49 in good health. Some clones in this sample may be carry-over from other donors' samples.

The chain is built from TRBV7-2 and TRBJ2-5; 8 positions agree with TRBD1. Per the germline V gene, CDR1 is SGHTA and CDR2 is FQGNSA. CDR3 size: 16 residues. With 0 bases clipped from V and 4 bases from J, the junction kept 7 bases outside the gene matches. This CDR3 is CASSLAPQGAAETQYF. CDR3 nucleotide sequence: TGTGCCAGCAGCTTAGCACCCCAGGGGGCGGCAGAGACCCAGTACTTC.

The chain combines TRBV5-1 with TRBJ1-2; TRBD1 aligns across 7 bases. Germline-derived CDR1 and CDR2 are SGHRS and YFSETQ. The CDR3 length is 14 residues. Losses at the gene ends were 4 bases for V and 6 bases for J; bases not matched to a gene: 9. The DNA of the CDR3 is TGCGCCAGCAGCATAGTAGGGGGCAAGGATGGCTACACCTTC. Translation: CASSIVGGKDGYTF.

The J gene is TRBJ1-2, the V gene TRBV10-3, with a tentative D call TRBD1 (6 bases). Per germline, CDR1 ENHRY and CDR2 SYGVKD. This CDR3 has 14 amino acids. Trimming shortened V by 10 bases and J by 3 bases, and 18 bases separated the two germline ends. The CDR3 DNA reads TGTGCCACCTCCCGGGCAGGGGAAGACTATGGCTACACCTTC. Its translation: CATSRAGEDYGYTF.

V and J are TRBV7-3 and TRBJ2-1; TRBD2 is a possible D gene (6 bases). Germline CDR1 is SGHTA and CDR2 is FQGTGA. CDR3 length equals 13 residues. V was cut by 5 bases and J by 6 bases, with 11 bases left in between. The CDR3 DNA follows: TGTGCCAGCAGCCCCACTAGCAGCAATGAGCAGTTCTTC. Protein sequence: CASSPTSSNEQFF.

This chain joins TRBV7-8 and TRBJ2-3, with 12 bases fitting TRBD2. This CDR3 is built from 13 residues. J was trimmed by 7 bases and V by 4 bases; bases with no gene match: 0. The germline CDR1 and CDR2 sequences are SGHVS and FQNEAQ. CDR3 protein: CASSWTSGNTQYF. The CDR3 region has the DNA TGTGCCAGCAGCTGGACTAGCGGGAATACGCAGTATTTT.

The gene calls are TRBV6-5 and TRBJ1-5; D may be TRBD1 (6 bases). The V end was cut by 6 bases, the J end by 6 bases, with 18 bases between. The CDR3 is 15 amino acids. Per germline, CDR1 MNHEY and CDR2 SVGAGI. In DNA form, the CDR3 reads TGTGCCAGCAGCCCCGTGATCGGGGGCGGTCAGCCCCAGCATTTT. Protein product: CASSPVIGGGQPQHF.

This clone was picked up many times. The chain couples TRBV5-1 to TRBJ2-1; no definite D call. Trimming stripped 4 bases from V and 5 bases from J, with 13 bases between. The length of the CDR3 is 14 residues. Germline CDR1 and CDR2: SGHRS and YFSETQ. The CDR3 protein is CASSRTGRDNEQFF. The CDR3 nucleotides are TGCGCCAGCAGCCGCACGGGCAGAGACAATGAGCAGTTCTTC.

The chain is built from TRBV4-3 and TRBJ2-5; TRBD2 matches 8 bases. The DNA end is a closer match to TRBJ2-7, so the J assignment may be wrong. Germline V gene data show CDR1 as LGHNA and CDR2 as YSLEER. The CDR3 runs 16 residues. The CDR3 region is CASSQGVGSGSYEQYF. The CDR3 DNA is TGCGCCAGCAGCCAAGGGGTGGGAAGCGGGAGTTACGAGCAGTACTTC.

This chain joins TRBV15 and TRBJ1-5, with D tentatively TRBD1 (5 bases). Trimming shortened V by 5 bases and J by 7 bases, and 24 bases separated the two germline ends. Germline-derived CDR1 and CDR2 are LNHNV and YYDKDF (reference sequence). The CDR3 extends over 17 amino acids. The CDR3 sequence: CATSLLRGRPGEQPQHF. The CDR3 DNA is TGTGCCACCAGCCTCCTCCGGGGCAGGCCCGGGGAACAGCCCCAGCATTTT. Using reference TRBV15 and TRBJ1-5 for the parts outside the CDR3, the full variable domain is DAMVIQNPRYQVTQFGKPVTLSCSQTLNHNVMYWYQQKSSQAPKLLFHYYDKDFNNEADTPDNFQSRRPNTSFCFLDIRSPGLGDTAMYLCATSLLRGRPGEQPQHFGDGTRLSIL.

The rearrangement links TRBV28 to TRBJ1-2; D is undetermined. Germline CDR1 and CDR2: MDHEN and SYDVKM. Trimming left V 3 bases short and J 8 bases short, with 7 bases between. The CDR3 extends over 11 amino acids. As DNA, the CDR3 is TGTGCCAGCAGTTTCACGCGAGGCTACACCTTC. This gives the protein CASSFTRGYTF.

The CDR3 region is CATGPGTTGNTIYF. The DNA of the CDR3 is TGTGCAACGGGTCCGGGGACCACTGGAAACACCATATATTTT. The chain joins TRBV2 to TRBJ1-3; tentatively, D is TRBD1 (5 bases). The germline V gene has CDR1 SNHLY and CDR2 FYNNEI. The CDR3 consists of 14 residues.

The genes are TRBV7-9 and TRBJ2-7; TRBD1 matches at 8 bases. The CDR3 sequence is 14 residues long. Trimming removed 4 bases from V and 2 bases from J; junction bases left unmatched: 4. CDR1 is SEHNR, CDR2 FQNEAQ, per germline (reference sequence). CDR3: CASSSGQGTYEQYF. The CDR3 nucleotides read TGTGCCAGCAGCTCCGGACAGGGTACCTACGAGCAGTACTTC. The whole variable domain, remainder taken from reference TRBV7-9 and TRBJ2-7, is DTGVSQNPRHKITKRGQNVTFRCDPISEHNRLYWYRQTLGQGPEFLTYFQNEAQLEKSRLLSDRFSAERPKGSFSTLEIQRTEQGDSAMYLCASSSGQGTYEQYFGPGTRLTVT.

On this clone itself: The identical CDR3 is also encoded by other nucleotide sequences in the sample. The chain recombines TRBV7-3 with TRBJ2-6, with 8 nucleotides matching TRBD1. Germline V gives CDR1 SGHTA, CDR2 FQGTGA. The ends lost 2 bases at V and 1 base at J; junction bases unmatched: 4. The CDR3 has 17 residues. The CDR3 DNA follows: TGTGCCAGCAGCTTAGGACAGGGAACTTCTGGGGCCAACGTCCTGACTTTC. Protein sequence: CASSLGQGTSGANVLTF.

This rearrangement joins TRBV18 to TRBJ2-7; D is uncertain. The V end was cut by 4 bases, the J end by 0 bases, with 13 bases between. This CDR3 region has 15 residues. Per germline, CDR1 KGHSH and CDR2 LQKENI. The CDR3 sequence: CASSLPPGSSYEQYF. The CDR3 DNA is TGTGCCAGCTCACTCCCTCCAGGTAGCTCCTACGAGCAGTACTTC.

This clone has ten or more counts. The chain uses TRBV28 and TRBJ2-2, with a weak D call TRBD1 (6 bases). This CDR3 is 16 amino acids long. Germline-derived CDR1 and CDR2 are MDHEN and SYDVKM. The ends were cut back, 5 bases at V and 0 bases at J, with 13 bases in the middle. For the CDR3, the DNA is TGTGCCAGCAGTAGCGGACAGACCGCGAACACCGGGGAGCTGTTTTTT. Protein sequence: CASSSGQTANTGELFF.

This chain uses TRBV16 with TRBJ1-5, with D unresolved. Trimming shortened V by 0 bases and J by 0 bases, and 9 bases separated the two germline ends. The germline V gene has CDR1 KGHSY and CDR2 FQNENV. The CDR3 consists of 16 residues. DNA for the CDR3: TGTGCCAGCAGCCAATCGGGTCCAGATAGCAATCAGCCCCAGCATTTT. Translation: CASSQSGPDSNQPQHF.

The rearrangement links TRBV7-2 to TRBJ1-1; TRBD1 is a possible D gene (5 bases). CDR3 length equals 14 residues. In germline, CDR1 is SGHTA, CDR2 FQGNSA. V lost 2 bases and J lost 3, with 10 bases in between. CDR3 region: CASSLPQGYTEAFF. CDR3 bases: TGTGCCAGCAGCTTACCCCAGGGTTACACTGAAGCTTTCTTT. Together with reference TRBV7-2 and TRBJ1-1, the CDR3 gives the full variable domain: GAGVSQSPSNKVTEKGKDVELRCDPISGHTALYWYRQSLGQGLEFLIYFQGNSAPDKSGLPSDRFSAERTGGSVSTLTIQRTQQEDSAVYLCASSLPQGYTEAFFGQGTRLTVV.

The chain has TRBV2 and TRBJ2-7, with 8 positions matching TRBD2. The CDR3 has 15 residues. The V segment lost 1 base and the J segment 4 bases; nucleotides outside the gene matches: 6. Germline loops: CDR1 SNHLY, CDR2 FYNNEI. CDR3 in DNA: TGTGCCAGCAGTGAAGTGTTTGCGGGAGGTTACGAGCAGTACTTC. This translates into CASSEVFAGGYEQYF. The variable domain in full, with the rest retrieved from reference TRBV2 and TRBJ2-7, is EPEVTQTPSHQVTQMGQEVILRCVPISNHLYFYWYRQILGQKVEFLVSFYNNEISEKSEIFDDQFSVERPDGSNFTLKIRSTKLEDSAMYFCASSEVFAGGYEQYFGPGTRLTVT.

A few counts support this clone. The CDR3 protein is CAWSVLGASGEDEQFF. CDR3 DNA sequence: TGTGCCTGGAGTGTACTAGGGGCTAGCGGTGAGGATGAGCAGTTCTTC. The chain uses TRBV30 and TRBJ2-1; 7 bases map to TRBD2. The CDR3 is 16 residues long. Germline CDR1 is GTSNPN and CDR2 is SVGIG (reference sequence). V lost 0 bases to trimming and J lost 8 bases; unmatched junction nucleotides: 13.

The chain is built from TRBV5-1 and TRBJ2-7, with D perhaps given as TRBD1 or TRBD2 (5 bases each). Germline V gene sequence: CDR1 SGHRS, CDR2 YFSETQ. This CDR3 has 15 amino acids. Between the trimmed V and J ends, which lost 7 bases and 7 bases, there was a span of 24 bases. CDR3 in amino acids: CASRPGRIGLLEQYF. The CDR3 bases are TGCGCCAGCCGCCCGGGGCGAATTGGCCTTCTAGAGCAGTACTTC.

The V call is TRBV6-6, the J call TRBJ1-5; D gene unclear. The CDR3 covers 15 residues. Germline V gene data show CDR1 as MNHNY and CDR2 as SVGAGI (reference sequence). V was pared by 6 bases and J by 3 bases, with 15 bases between. The CDR3 DNA reads as TGTGCCAGCAGATTCCTTTCGGGGTCCAATCAGCCCCAGCATTTT. Translated: CASRFLSGSNQPQHF.

The CDR3 nucleotides read TGTGCCATCAGGGAGGGGACAGGGAATCATGAGCAGTTCTTC. Amino acids: CAIREGTGNHEQFF. V usage is TRBV10-3 and J usage is TRBJ2-1, with TRBD1 matching over 9 bases. V was pared by 6 bases and J by 8 bases, with 8 bases of the junction left unmatched. The CDR3 is made up of 14 amino acids. Germline lookup yields CDR1 ENHRY and CDR2 SYGVKD.

This clone was seen a few times. V gene TRBV7-2 combines with J gene TRBJ1-2; possibly TRBD1 for D (5 bases). Per the germline V gene, CDR1 is SGHTA and CDR2 is FQGNSA. The CDR3 loop spans 14 amino acids. Trimming removed 5 bases at V and 5 bases at J, with 15 bases between. The CDR3 DNA reads TGTGCCAGCAGCCCCGGGGCAGGGTTATATGGCTACACCTTC. This translates into CASSPGAGLYGYTF.